The 11 T cell receptor beta chains given below trace back to one sample, sequenced in a study of graft-versus-host responses after intestinal transplantation. Method: immunoSEQ multiplex PCR; TCRdb's copy keeps in-frame clones and lacks some. The sample lists tens of thousands of clones, roughly 96% occurring once. The antigens of these receptors remain unknown. Material: unstimulated CD8+ T cells sorted from spleen or lymph node cells, obtained before transplant. These receptors came from a human donor who was the organ donor for an intestinal transplant.

This clone occurred once. This chain connects TRBV6-5 to TRBJ2-1; 13 positions agree with TRBD2. The V and J ends lost 2 bases and 9 bases, in that order; junction bases with no gene match: 7. CDR1 and CDR2 from the germline V gene are MNHEY and SVGAGI. This CDR3 is 16 amino acids long. CDR3 sequence reads: CASSYLGTSGVGEQFF. The DNA of the CDR3 is TGTGCCAGCAGTTACCTCGGGACTAGCGGGGTGGGTGAGCAGTTCTTC.

The chain has TRBV7-9 and TRBJ2-3; TRBD1 might be the D (6 bases). The germline V gene encodes CDR1 SEHNR and CDR2 FQNEAQ (reference sequence). The CDR3 sequence is 15 residues long. V was shortened by 5 bases and J by 0 bases, with 12 bases between the two germline ends. CDR3 in amino acids: CASSPRDTSTDTQYF. The CDR3 region has the DNA TGTGCCAGCAGCCCAAGGGACACGAGCACAGATACGCAGTATTTT.

J is TRBJ1-2 and V is TRBV5-6; 9 positions match TRBD1. The V and J ends lost 3 bases and 5 bases, in that order; junction bases with no gene match: 2. CDR1 SGHDT and CDR2 YYEEEE come from the germline V gene. CDR3 length: 13 amino acids. CDR3 in DNA: TGTGCCAGCAGCTCACAGGGGGCTTATGGCTACACCTTC. Protein product: CASSSQGAYGYTF.

The V and J genes are TRBV4-1 and TRBJ1-5; D is uncertain. The length of the CDR3 is 20 residues. The germline gives CDR1 MGHRA, CDR2 YSYEKL. V shed 0 bases and J shed 2 bases, with 23 bases lying between them. CDR3 nucleotides: TGCGCCAGCAGCCAAGATAAGCTGACCCCGCCCGATTCCGGCAATCAGCCCCAGCATTTT. Its translation: CASSQDKLTPPDSGNQPQHF.

The chain links TRBV9 to TRBJ2-1; D may correspond to TRBD1 or TRBD2 (6 bases each). V shed 4 bases and J shed 9 bases, with 11 bases lying between them. CDR1 is SGDLS, CDR2 YYNGEE, per germline. CDR3 length: 12 amino acids. CDR3 region: CASSRGGGEQFF. Written as DNA, the CDR3 is TGTGCCAGCAGCCGCGGAGGGGGTGAGCAGTTCTTC.

V is TRBV27 and J is TRBJ2-2; D remains ambiguous. The CDR3 contains 16 residues. V was trimmed by 6 bases and J by 1 base, leaving 15 bases between them. The V gene's germline CDR1 is MNHEY and CDR2 SMNVEV (reference sequence). CDR3 sequence reads: CASSSVQPLNTGELFF. CDR3 nucleotide sequence: TGTGCCAGCAGCTCGGTCCAGCCCTTGAACACCGGGGAGCTGTTTTTT.

The chain employs TRBV27 and TRBJ1-6, with D unclear. The germline gives CDR1 MNHEY, CDR2 SMNVEV (reference sequence). The V end lost 5 bases, the J end lost 10 bases, and 24 bases lay between the germline ends. CDR3 length: 17 residues. The CDR3: CASSTPRVEGWGSPLHF. The DNA for the CDR3 is TGTGCCAGCAGTACCCCACGGGTCGAGGGATGGGGATCACCCCTCCACTTT.

About this clone itself: At one end the junction does not follow the germline gene, possibly because of a read error. This CDR3 reads CASSLGRSYDYTF. The CDR3 coding sequence is TGTGCCAGCAGCCTAGGGAGGTCCTATGACTACACCTTC. This chain joins TRBV9 and TRBJ1-2; D is ambiguous. Germline V gene data show CDR1 as SGDLS and CDR2 as YYNGEE. The CDR3 contains 13 residues.

This clone was observed a single time. The V gene is TRBV7-3, the J gene TRBJ1-1, with a possible D match to TRBD1 (5 bases). Germline V gives CDR1 SGHTA, CDR2 FQGTGA. This CDR3 region has 13 residues. V was cut by 1 base and J by 4 bases, with 7 bases left in between. The CDR3 loop is CASSLIGGTEAFF. In DNA, the CDR3 is TGTGCCAGCAGCTTAATTGGGGGCACTGAAGCTTTCTTT.

The chain carries TRBV5-1 and TRBJ1-1; 8 bases align to TRBD1. With V trimmed by 4 bases and J by 10 bases, 3 bases remained unmatched. The CDR3 runs 11 residues. In germline, CDR1 is SGHRS, CDR2 YFSETQ. The CDR3 loop reads CASSLGQVAFF. CDR3 DNA sequence: TGCGCCAGCAGCCTGGGACAGGTAGCTTTCTTT.

The chain recombines TRBV30 with TRBJ2-1; TRBD2 agrees at 8 bases. Germline assignment: CDR1 GTSNPN and CDR2 SVGIG (reference sequence). J was trimmed by 9 bases and V by 3 bases; bases with no gene match: 4. The CDR3 runs 12 residues. CDR3 nucleotides: TGTGCCTGGAGCGGGGGGGCGGGTGAGCAGTTCTTC. Translation: CAWSGGAGEQFF.